Listed here are 2 T cell receptor beta chains from one sample, sequenced in a study of T-cell memory formation after mild COVID-19. MiXCR was run by TCRdb on the 5' RACE reads, yielding one entry per CDR3 protein. The repertoire consists of some 350,000 distinct CDR3 sequences, with about an eighth occurring once and the leading ten covering roughly 23%. The sequenced sample consisted of PBMCs or a T cell subset sorted from them (not recorded which). These receptors came from a man aged 18 to 30 who had mild COVID-19 (a few samples of this study predate the infection). Cell type and time point are not known.

The V and J genes are TRBV19 and TRBJ1-1, with unresolved D. Germline V gene data show CDR1 as LNHDA and CDR2 as SQIVND (reference sequence). V was shortened by 5 bases and J by 4 bases, with 17 bases between the two germline ends. The CDR3 loop spans 15 amino acids. CDR3 sequence: CASSSEQFLRTEAFF. The CDR3 DNA is TGTGCCAGTAGTTCAGAACAGTTTTTACGCACTGAAGCTTTCTTT.

This clonotype was counted a few times. V is TRBV15 and J is TRBJ2-2, with 8 bases lining up with TRBD2. Germline V gene sequence: CDR1 LNHNV, CDR2 YYDKDF (reference sequence). V shed 3 bases, J shed 5 bases, and the junction held 8 bases outside the gene matches. CDR3 size: 16 residues. This CDR3 is CATSSRGGRFTGELFF. The CDR3 bases are TGTGCCACCAGCAGCCGGGGGGGCCGATTTACCGGGGAGCTGTTTTTT.